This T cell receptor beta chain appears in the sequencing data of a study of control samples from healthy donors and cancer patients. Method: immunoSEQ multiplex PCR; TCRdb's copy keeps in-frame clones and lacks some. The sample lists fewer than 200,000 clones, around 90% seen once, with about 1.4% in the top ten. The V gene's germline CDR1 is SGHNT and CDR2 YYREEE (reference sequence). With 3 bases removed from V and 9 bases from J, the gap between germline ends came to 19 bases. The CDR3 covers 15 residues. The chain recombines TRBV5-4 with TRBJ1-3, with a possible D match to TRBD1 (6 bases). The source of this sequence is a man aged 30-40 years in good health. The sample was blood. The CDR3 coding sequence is TGTGCCAGCAGCTCAAGCGGTTCTCGGGGGGCCACCATATATTTT. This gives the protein CASSSSGSRGATIYF.